The clone carrying this TCR beta chain was recorded only once. Germline CDR1 and CDR2: SGHAT and FQNNGV. The CDR3 extends over 15 amino acids. Trimming removed 9 bases at V and 3 bases at J, with 21 bases between. This sample is drawn from a study of tumor-infiltrating lymphocytes in glioblastoma multiforme. Three nested ARM-PCR rounds with V-beta and C-beta primers built TCRB libraries. TCRB cDNA was made from around 0.47 ug total RNA. These TCRB libraries lack any described unique molecular identifiers. TCRdb itself ran the multiplex PCR reads through MiXCR, one entry per CDR3 protein. The sample comprises about 32,000 distinct CDR3 sequences, approximately 66% of which are singletons, and 33% rests with the top ten.

This clonotype was sampled from a male donor with glioblastoma. V gene TRBV11-2 combines with J gene TRBJ2-7, with D tentatively TRBD1 or TRBD2 (5 bases each). What was sequenced was brain tumor tissue. CDR3 in DNA: TGTGCCAGTAACTACAGGAGGCCAGGTAGCTACGAGCAGTACTTC. Its translation: CASNYRRPGSYEQYF. Drawing the rest from reference TRBV11-2 and TRBJ2-7, the complete variable domain is EAGVAQSPRYKIIEKRQSVAFWCNPISGHATLYWYQQILGQGPKLLIQFQNNGVVDDSQLPKDRFSAERLKGVDSTLKIQPAKLEDSAVYLCASNYRRPGSYEQYFGPGTRLTVT.